The source of this T cell receptor (beta chain) is a study of blood T cell repertoires in COVID-19. Assay: immunoSEQ multiplex PCR; the TCRdb copy retains only in-frame clones and omits some. This table has 110,000 to 150,000 clones, approximately 82% appearing once. Looked up from germline, CDR1 is KGHSH and CDR2 is LQKENI. CDR3 length: 15 amino acids. With 6 bases clipped from V and 6 bases from J, the junction kept 11 bases outside the gene matches. This chain links TRBV18 with TRBJ2-1; 7 nucleotides line up with TRBD1. This receptor was taken from a man aged 55 to 70 with active or convalescent COVID-19. What was sequenced was peripheral blood. The CDR3 region has the DNA TGTGCCAGCTCCCCAGAGGGGGCCCGACCCAATGAGCAGTTCTTC. Translated: CASSPEGARPNEQFF. Complete variable domain (other parts from reference TRBV18 and TRBJ2-1): NAGVMQNPRHLVRRRGQEARLRCSPMKGHSHVYWYRQLPEEGLKFMVYLQKENIIDESGMPKERFSAEFPKEGPSILRIQQVVRGDSAAYFCASSPEGARPNEQFFGPGTRLTVL.